These 25 T cell receptor beta chains originate from one sample sequenced in a study of blood T cell repertoires in COVID-19. Using immunoSEQ multiplex PCR, the repertoire was profiled, and TCRdb retains in-frame clones only, with some absent. The table shows 230,000 or so clones, with around nine tenths occurring only once. Sequencing was done on a sample of PBMCs or T cells enriched from blood (not recorded which). These receptors originate from a woman aged 50 to 60 with acute COVID-19.

This clone came up once. The CDR3 region is CASSTGRTTTDTQYF. CDR3 sequence (DNA): TGCGCCAGCAGCACCGGGAGGACCACCACAGATACGCAGTATTTT. The V and J genes are TRBV5-1 and TRBJ2-3; 7 bases fit TRBD2. Losses at the gene ends were 4 bases for V and 2 bases for J; bases not matched to a gene: 7. This CDR3 region has 15 residues. Germline CDR1 and CDR2: SGHRS and YFSETQ.

V and J are TRBV12-3 or TRBV12-4 and TRBJ2-1; D ambiguous. Between the trimmed V and J ends, which lost 8 bases and 6 bases, there was a span of 11 bases. The CDR3 spans 12 residues. CDR3 sequence reads: CASFRFGNEQFF. DNA of the CDR3: TGTGCCAGCTTCCGCTTCGGCAATGAGCAGTTCTTC.

This chain links TRBV12-3 or TRBV12-4 with TRBJ1-1; D unresolved. V gave up 6 bases and J gave up 1 base, with 9 bases separating them. There are 13 residues in the CDR3. The CDR3 DNA is TGTGCCAGCAGGCTACTAGAGAACACTGAAGCTTTCTTT. Translating it yields CASRLLENTEAFF.

This chain connects TRBV9 to TRBJ2-5; 15 bases agree with TRBD2. The CDR3 runs 18 residues. The V segment lost 0 bases and the J segment 4 bases; nucleotides outside the gene matches: 7. CDR1 SGDLS and CDR2 YYNGEE come from the germline V gene. CDR3 protein: CASSVGTSGRAPGETQYF. CDR3 DNA sequence: TGTGCCAGCAGCGTAGGGACTAGCGGGAGGGCCCCGGGAGAGACCCAGTACTTC.

V and J are TRBV5-1 and TRBJ2-3; 9 bases match TRBD2. CDR3 length: 13 residues. J lost 5 bases, V lost 4 bases, and 2 bases had no gene match. Germline V gives CDR1 SGHRS, CDR2 YFSETQ. This CDR3 is CASSPLAGDTQYF. Here the CDR3 DNA reads TGCGCCAGCAGCCCACTAGCGGGAGATACGCAGTATTTT.

The V call is TRBV12-5, the J call TRBJ1-1, with TRBD1 matching over 7 bases. The trim removed 7 bases at V and 1 base at J, leaving 12 bases unmatched. Per the germline V gene, CDR1 is LGHNT and CDR2 is FRNRAP. CDR3 length: 16 residues. This chain's CDR3 is CASAQWVGGRNTEAFF. The CDR3 DNA reads TGTGCTAGTGCTCAATGGGTAGGGGGCCGGAACACTGAAGCTTTCTTT.

The genes are TRBV7-9 and TRBJ2-5; the D gene is possibly TRBD1 (5 bases). This CDR3 region has 14 residues. V gave up 4 bases and J gave up 2 bases, with 11 bases separating them. Per germline, CDR1 SEHNR and CDR2 FQNEAQ (reference sequence). The chain's CDR3 is CASSSQDRQETQYF. As DNA, the CDR3 is TGTGCCAGCAGCTCACAGGACCGACAAGAGACCCAGTACTTC.

This CDR3 is CASTQSLSSYEQYF. CDR3 nucleotide sequence: TGTGCCAGTACTCAAAGTCTATCCTCCTACGAGCAGTACTTC. J is TRBJ2-7 and V is TRBV19, with unresolved D. CDR1 LNHDA and CDR2 SQIVND come from the germline V gene (reference sequence). The CDR3 sequence is 14 residues long. V was clipped by 7 bases and J by 0 bases, with 13 bases between them.

This chain uses TRBV21-1 with TRBJ1-2; TRBD1, the table's D call, was not compared with the DNA. TRBV21-1 is a pseudogene segment. The CDR3 is 18 amino acids. The CDR3 sequence: CASSSSPPPGRSNYGYTF. The CDR3 region has the DNA TGTGCCAGCAGCAGTAGCCCCCCCCCAGGGCGAAGTAACTATGGCTACACCTTC.

V is TRBV5-1 and J is TRBJ2-7; TRBD1 is a possible D gene (6 bases). Germline V lookup: CDR1 SGHRS, CDR2 YFSETQ. The CDR3 sequence is 12 residues long. The V gene lost 4 bases and the J gene lost 3 bases, with 8 bases spanning the gap. This CDR3 is CASSPQGYEQYF. CDR3 DNA: TGCGCCAGCAGCCCACAGGGCTACGAGCAGTACTTC.

The rearrangement links TRBV4-3 to TRBJ2-7, with 8 bases lining up with TRBD2. CDR3 length: 15 residues. The V and J ends lost 1 base and 3 bases, in that order; junction bases with no gene match: 5. Germline V gene lookup returns CDR1 LGHNA and CDR2 YSLEER. The CDR3 reads CASSQATSADYEQYF. CDR3 nucleotides: TGCGCCAGCAGCCAAGCGACTAGCGCTGACTACGAGCAGTACTTC.

The J gene is TRBJ2-3, the V gene TRBV18, with 8 bases fitting TRBD2. The CDR3 has 16 amino acids. Germline V gene data show CDR1 as KGHSH and CDR2 as LQKENI. Trimming cost V 2 bases and J 2 bases; bases outside gene matches: 6. The CDR3 loop reads CASSPSASGYTDTQYF. In DNA, the CDR3 is TGTGCCAGCTCACCAAGTGCTAGCGGGTACACAGATACGCAGTATTTT.

The V gene is TRBV5-1, the J gene TRBJ2-7; possibly TRBD1 for D (7 bases). CDR1 SGHRS and CDR2 YFSETQ come from the germline V gene. With 4 bases removed from V and 7 bases from J, the gap between germline ends came to 18 bases. The CDR3 is 14 residues long. The CDR3 sequence: CASSPGGTAEEQYF. CDR3 nucleotide sequence: TGCGCCAGCAGCCCAGGGGGGACAGCGGAAGAGCAGTACTTC.

This clone was counted a single time. The J gene is TRBJ2-7, the V gene TRBV7-2; 12 bases are shared with TRBD2. CDR1 SGHTA and CDR2 FQGNSA come from the germline V gene. Losses at the gene ends were 3 bases for V and 5 bases for J; bases not matched to a gene: 5. This CDR3 region has 15 residues. The CDR3 nucleotides read TGTGCCAGCAGCTTTTGGACTAGCGGGACCCACGAGCAGTACTTC. This translates into CASSFWTSGTHEQYF.

CDR3 protein: CASSPDRQGANGYTF. DNA for the CDR3: TGCGCCAGCAGCCCTGATCGTCAGGGGGCTAATGGCTACACCTTC. The rearrangement uses TRBV4-1 and TRBJ1-2; 8 nucleotides line up with TRBD1. The CDR3 loop spans 15 amino acids. Germline V gene sequence: CDR1 MGHRA, CDR2 YSYEKL. Trimming took 4 bases from V and 6 from J; bases not matched to a gene: 10.

To note about this clone: Other nucleotide sequences in the sample specify the same CDR3. The chain has TRBV5-1 and TRBJ1-4, with D hard to call. V was shortened by 1 base and J by 0 bases, with 7 bases between the two germline ends. The CDR3 is 15 amino acids. Germline CDR1 reads SGHRS; CDR2 reads YFSETQ. CDR3 nucleotides: TGCGCCAGCAGCTTGAGCACCGCAACTAATGAAAAACTGTTTTTT. Translation: CASSLSTATNEKLFF.

The rearrangement joins TRBV19 to TRBJ2-1, with 9 bases identical to TRBD2. The length of the CDR3 is 13 residues. Germline V gene lookup returns CDR1 LNHDA and CDR2 SQIVND (reference sequence). CDR3 region: CASGRSAYNEQFF. The CDR3 nucleotides are TGTGCGAGCGGGAGGTCTGCCTACAATGAGCAGTTCTTC.

The V call is TRBV5-5, the J call TRBJ1-2; 7 bases map to TRBD1. Germline CDR1 SGHKS, CDR2 YYEKEE (reference sequence). There are 14 residues in the CDR3. The trim removed 4 bases at V and 7 bases at J, leaving 10 bases unmatched. CDR3 DNA sequence: TGTGCCAGCAGCCCGGGACAGAATGGGTTTGGCTACACCTTC. Translating it yields CASSPGQNGFGYTF.

This chain joins TRBV11-2 and TRBJ2-7; 9 positions agree with TRBD2. Germline V gene sequence: CDR1 SGHAT, CDR2 FQNNGV. With V trimmed by 4 bases and J by 3 bases, 13 bases remained unmatched. The CDR3 has 17 residues. CDR3 region: CASSSQRILAGNYEQYF. CDR3 bases: TGTGCCAGCAGCTCCCAGCGGATCCTAGCGGGAAACTACGAGCAGTACTTC. Variable domain in full (rest from reference TRBV11-2 and TRBJ2-7): EAGVAQSPRYKIIEKRQSVAFWCNPISGHATLYWYQQILGQGPKLLIQFQNNGVVDDSQLPKDRFSAERLKGVDSTLKIQPAKLEDSAVYLCASSSQRILAGNYEQYFGPGTRLTVT.

The chain couples TRBV27 to TRBJ2-1, with 7 bases fitting TRBD2. This CDR3 is 13 amino acids long. Germline trimming cut 6 bases from V and 7 bases from J; bases unmatched to any gene: 6. Germline assignment: CDR1 MNHEY and CDR2 SMNVEV (reference sequence). This CDR3 is CASSPWEGNEQFF. The DNA for the CDR3 is TGTGCCAGCAGCCCCTGGGAGGGGAATGAGCAGTTCTTC.

The V and J genes are TRBV28 and TRBJ2-1; the D gene is possibly TRBD2 (6 bases). V lost 7 bases and J lost 4, with 23 bases in between. CDR1 is MDHEN and CDR2 is SYDVKM in the germline V gene. This CDR3 comprises 17 residues. CDR3 bases: TGTGCCAGCAATCCCCGACGGGGTAGCGGCCGTTACAATGAGCAGTTCTTC. Protein: CASNPRRGSGRYNEQFF.

The chain joins TRBV6-5 to TRBJ2-7; TRBD2 matches at 10 bases. Unmatched junction bases numbered 4, after V lost 6 bases and J lost 2 bases. Germline V gives CDR1 MNHEY, CDR2 SVGAGI. The CDR3 loop spans 14 amino acids. The CDR3 DNA reads as TGTGCCAGCAGCGGGACTAGCGACCCCTACGAGCAGTACTTC. The encoded protein is CASSGTSDPYEQYF.

This chain joins TRBV7-9 and TRBJ2-2; D unresolved. Per the germline V gene, CDR1 is SEHNR and CDR2 is FQNEAQ (reference sequence). Trimming removed 9 bases from V and 2 bases from J, with 7 bases in between. This CDR3 has 12 residues. Written as DNA, the CDR3 is TGTGCCAGGGGCAGAAACACCGGGGAGCTGTTTTTT. Translating it yields CARGRNTGELFF.

This chain uses TRBV7-2 with TRBJ2-2; possible D gene TRBD2, 6 bases. Germline assignment: CDR1 SGHTA and CDR2 FQGNSA. This CDR3 spans 14 amino acids. Trimming removed 0 bases from V and 7 bases from J, with 9 bases in between. The CDR3 sequence is CASSLAGGGGELFF. The CDR3 DNA is TGTGCCAGCAGCTTAGCGGGGGGAGGCGGGGAGCTGTTTTTT.

The chain carries TRBV6-2 or TRBV6-3 and TRBJ1-5, with 7 bases that match TRBD1. Per germline, CDR1 MNHEY and CDR2 SVGEGT. The J segment lost 1 base and the V segment lost 0 bases, leaving 9 bases of the junction unmatched. CDR3 length equals 18 residues. The CDR3 DNA reads TGTGCCAGCAGTTACTCGAACCACAGGGGAATGAGCAATCAGCCCCAGCATTTT. As protein: CASSYSNHRGMSNQPQHF.